This passage covers 18 T cell receptor beta chains from one sample sequenced in a study of graft-versus-host responses after intestinal transplantation. Clones were sequenced by immunoSEQ multiplex PCR, and TCRdb holds only the in-frame ones, with some missing. Here the sample spans 35,000 to 45,000 clones, about 94% being singletons. This sample comprised PBMCs, obtained 16 days after intestinal transplant. Receptors were obtained from a human patient who received an intestinal transplant, so some T cells may come from the graft donor.

The chain is built from TRBV7-9 and TRBJ2-7, with 8 bases aligning to TRBD2. Trimming took 6 bases from V and 4 from J; bases not matched to a gene: 14. The CDR3 sequence is 16 residues long. Germline assignment: CDR1 SEHNR and CDR2 FQNEAQ (reference sequence). CDR3 residues: CASRPTSGRGTYEQYF. The CDR3 nucleotides read TGTGCCAGCAGACCTACTAGCGGAAGGGGGACATACGAGCAGTACTTC.

V and J are TRBV9 and TRBJ2-7, with D possibly matching TRBD2 (5 bases). CDR1 is SGDLS and CDR2 is YYNGEE in the germline V gene. The V and J ends lost 0 bases and 2 bases respectively, with 12 bases between them. This CDR3 is built from 15 residues. CDR3 DNA: TGTGCCAGCAGCGTAGACTCGGGAACCACCTACGAGCAGTACTTC. Amino acids: CASSVDSGTTYEQYF.

Turning to this clone: Within the sample, other DNA sequences also encode this same CDR3. This chain uses TRBV5-1 with TRBJ2-7, with TRBD2 matching 12 bases. With V trimmed by 2 bases and J by 6 bases, 3 bases remained unmatched. Germline V gene data show CDR1 as SGHRS and CDR2 as YFSETQ. The CDR3 is made up of 14 amino acids. CDR3 sequence reads: CASSFGTSGLEQYF. CDR3 coding DNA: TGCGCCAGCAGCTTCGGGACTAGCGGGCTCGAGCAGTACTTC. The whole variable domain, filled in from reference TRBV5-1 and TRBJ2-7, reads KAGVTQTPRYLIKTRGQQVTLSCSPISGHRSVSWYQQTPGQGLQFLFEYFSETQRNKGNFPGRFSGRQFSNSRSEMNVSTLELGDSALYLCASSFGTSGLEQYFGPGTRLTVT.

This chain uses TRBV20-1 with TRBJ2-1, with D hard to call. The CDR3 extends over 11 amino acids. V shed 5 bases and J shed 4 bases, with 6 bases lying between them. Germline V gene data show CDR1 as DFQATT and CDR2 as SNEGSKA (reference sequence). The chain's CDR3 is CSAQRYNEQFF. The CDR3 region has the DNA TGCAGTGCTCAGCGTTACAATGAGCAGTTCTTC.

This chain uses TRBV19 with TRBJ2-5; weak D call: TRBD1 (7 bases). The better agreement between TRBJ2-7 and the DNA end casts doubt on the J call. The CDR3 sequence is 13 residues long. Germline V gene sequence: CDR1 LNHDA, CDR2 SQIVND (reference sequence). The CDR3 is CASSGTAGYEQYF. The DNA for the CDR3 is TGTGCCAGTAGCGGGACAGCGGGCTACGAGCAGTACTTC.

The chain recombines TRBV18 with TRBJ2-7; maybe TRBD1 (6 bases). Trimming cost V 1 base and J 0 bases, with 19 bases left between them. There are 18 residues in the CDR3. Per the germline V gene, CDR1 is KGHSH and CDR2 is LQKENI. CDR3 amino acids: CASSPLRWLGASSYEQYF. The CDR3 nucleotides read TGTGCCAGCTCACCACTTCGTTGGCTGGGGGCTAGCTCCTACGAGCAGTACTTC.

The chain is built from TRBV4-1 and TRBJ2-1; D gene unclear. The CDR3 is made up of 10 amino acids. Trimming stripped 3 bases from V and 10 bases from J, with 4 bases between. Germline CDR1 MGHRA, CDR2 YSYEKL. The DNA for the CDR3 is TGCGCCAGCAGCCAGGGCGAGCAGTTCTTC. Translation gives CASSQGEQFF.

The chain carries TRBV30 and TRBJ2-2; no firm D call. Trimming pared 0 bases from V and 5 bases from J, leaving 7 bases between. This CDR3 has 13 amino acids. The germline gives CDR1 GTSNPN, CDR2 SVGIG (reference sequence). CDR3 amino acids: CAWSVHGTGELFF. In nucleotides, the CDR3 is TGTGCCTGGAGTGTACATGGGACCGGGGAGCTGTTTTTT.

The CDR3 loop reads CASSIAGQHLDEQYF. CDR3 nucleotide sequence: TGTGCCAGTAGTATCGCAGGACAGCACCTAGACGAGCAGTACTTC. The chain joins TRBV19 to TRBJ2-7; possibly TRBD1 for D (6 bases). The CDR3 sequence is 15 residues long. Trimming shortened V by 3 bases and J by 5 bases, and 17 bases separated the two germline ends. Germline CDR1 reads LNHDA; CDR2 reads SQIVND (reference sequence).

V is TRBV5-1 and J is TRBJ2-3; D gene unclear. The CDR3 extends over 15 amino acids. CDR1 SGHRS and CDR2 YFSETQ come from the germline V gene. V lost 2 bases and J 6 bases, leaving 16 bases between the germline ends. The CDR3 sequence: CASSFRAGQRDTQYF. DNA of the CDR3: TGCGCCAGCAGCTTCCGAGCAGGTCAGAGGGATACGCAGTATTTT.

The genes are TRBV5-4 and TRBJ2-3, with D perhaps TRBD1 (5 bases). CDR3 length: 15 amino acids. CDR1 and CDR2 from the germline V gene are SGHNT and YYREEE (reference sequence). Trimming pared 5 bases from V and 6 bases from J, leaving 19 bases between. The CDR3 bases are TGTGCCAGCAGTTATGACAGCCTTGGGCGTGATACGCAGTATTTT. As protein: CASSYDSLGRDTQYF.

The chain links TRBV4-1 to TRBJ1-4; no clear D. This CDR3 contains 16 residues. V was shortened by 0 bases and J by 0 bases, with 8 bases between the two germline ends. Germline values: CDR1 MGHRA, CDR2 YSYEKL. The CDR3 DNA reads TGCGCCAGCAGCCAAGAGAGGCGTGCAACTAATGAAAAACTGTTTTTT. Its translation: CASSQERRATNEKLFF.

This clone was observed a few times. The chain carries TRBV10-3 and TRBJ1-2; no clear D gene. Germline V lookup: CDR1 ENHRY, CDR2 SYGVKD. Trimming shortened V by 8 bases and J by 3 bases, and 10 bases separated the two germline ends. The CDR3 totals 12 residues. For the CDR3, the DNA is TGTGCCATCGCCCTTGGGGACTATGGCTACACCTTC. Protein sequence: CAIALGDYGYTF.

V usage is TRBV4-2 and J usage is TRBJ2-1; TRBD2 is a possible D gene (6 bases). V lost 0 bases, J lost 11 bases, and 23 bases lay in between. The CDR3 totals 17 residues. Germline V gene data show CDR1 as LGHNA and CDR2 as YNFKEQ. The CDR3 loop reads CASSQDTRLVRESQQFF. The CDR3 region has the DNA TGTGCCAGCAGCCAAGATACACGACTAGTAAGAGAGTCCCAGCAGTTCTTC.

This chain's CDR3 is CASSPREGNQETQYF. DNA for the CDR3: TGTGCCAGCAGTCCGAGGGAGGGAAACCAAGAGACCCAGTACTTC. The chain links TRBV7-9 to TRBJ2-5; 7 bases match TRBD2. Germline values: CDR1 SEHNR, CDR2 FQNEAQ (reference sequence). The CDR3 has 15 residues. Trimming removed 6 bases from V and 0 bases from J; junction bases left unmatched: 7.

The gene calls are TRBV9 and TRBJ2-1; D remains unclear. Germline V CDR1 and CDR2: SGDLS, YYNGEE. Trimming cost V 0 bases and J 0 bases, with 7 bases left between them. The CDR3 extends over 15 amino acids. CDR3 DNA: TGTGCCAGCAGCGTAGTTGACGGCTCCTACAATGAGCAGTTCTTC. Translated, it gives CASSVVDGSYNEQFF. The whole variable domain, filled in from reference TRBV9 and TRBJ2-1, reads DSGVTQTPKHLITATGQRVTLRCSPRSGDLSVYWYQQSLDQGLQFLIQYYNGEERAKGNILERFSAQQFPDLHSELNLSSLELGDSALYFCASSVVDGSYNEQFFGPGTRLTVL.

The chain combines TRBV28 with TRBJ1-5, with 7 nucleotides matching TRBD1. The CDR3 contains 13 residues. Losses at the gene ends were 2 bases for V and 12 bases for J; bases not matched to a gene: 7. Germline-derived CDR1 and CDR2 are MDHEN and SYDVKM. DNA for the CDR3: TGTGCCAGCAGTTTAGACAGGGCTCGGCTCCAGCATTTT. Protein product: CASSLDRARLQHF.

This chain joins TRBV15 and TRBJ2-5; 7 nucleotides agree with TRBD2. Per germline, CDR1 LNHNV and CDR2 YYDKDF (reference sequence). The ends lost 1 base at V and 1 base at J; junction bases unmatched: 3. This CDR3 region has 15 residues. CDR3 coding DNA: TGTGCCACCAGCAGAGCGGGAGGTTTCCAAGAGACCCAGTACTTC. This sequence encodes CATSRAGGFQETQYF. Supplemented by reference TRBV15 and TRBJ2-5, the full variable domain reads DAMVIQNPRYQVTQFGKPVTLSCSQTLNHNVMYWYQQKSSQAPKLLFHYYDKDFNNEADTPDNFQSRRPNTSFCFLDIRSPGLGDTAMYLCATSRAGGFQETQYFGPGTRLLVL.